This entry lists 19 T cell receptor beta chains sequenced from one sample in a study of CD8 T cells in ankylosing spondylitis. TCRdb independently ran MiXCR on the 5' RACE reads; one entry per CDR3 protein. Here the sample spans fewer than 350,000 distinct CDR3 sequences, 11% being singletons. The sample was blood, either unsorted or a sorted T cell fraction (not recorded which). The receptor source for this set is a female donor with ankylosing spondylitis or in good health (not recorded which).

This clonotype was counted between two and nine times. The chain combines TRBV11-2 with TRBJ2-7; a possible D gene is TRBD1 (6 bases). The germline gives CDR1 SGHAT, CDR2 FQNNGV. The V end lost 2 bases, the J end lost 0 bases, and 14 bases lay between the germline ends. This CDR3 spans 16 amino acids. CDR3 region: CASSLNARGHSYEQYF. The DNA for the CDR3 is TGTGCCAGCAGCTTAAATGCCAGGGGACACTCCTACGAGCAGTACTTC.

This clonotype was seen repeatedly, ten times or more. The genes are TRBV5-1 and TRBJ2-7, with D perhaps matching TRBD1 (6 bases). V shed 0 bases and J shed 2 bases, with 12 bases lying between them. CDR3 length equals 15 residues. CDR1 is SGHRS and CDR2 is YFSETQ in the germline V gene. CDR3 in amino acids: CASSLGGHETYEQYF. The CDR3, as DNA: TGCGCCAGCAGCTTGGGGGGACACGAAACCTACGAGCAGTACTTC.

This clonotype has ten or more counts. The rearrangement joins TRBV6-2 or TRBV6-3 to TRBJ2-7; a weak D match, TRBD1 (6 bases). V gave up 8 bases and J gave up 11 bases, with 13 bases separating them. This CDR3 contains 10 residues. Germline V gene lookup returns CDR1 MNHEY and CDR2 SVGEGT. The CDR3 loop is CASVGQGKYF. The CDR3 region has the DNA TGTGCCAGCGTTGGTCAGGGGAAGTACTTC.

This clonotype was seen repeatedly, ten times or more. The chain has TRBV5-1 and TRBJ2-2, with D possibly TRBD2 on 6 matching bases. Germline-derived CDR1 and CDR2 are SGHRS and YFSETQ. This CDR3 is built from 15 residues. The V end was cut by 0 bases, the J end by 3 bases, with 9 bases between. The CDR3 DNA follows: TGCGCCAGCAGCTTGGGTGTAGCGGACACCGGGGAGCTGTTTTTT. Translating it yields CASSLGVADTGELFF.

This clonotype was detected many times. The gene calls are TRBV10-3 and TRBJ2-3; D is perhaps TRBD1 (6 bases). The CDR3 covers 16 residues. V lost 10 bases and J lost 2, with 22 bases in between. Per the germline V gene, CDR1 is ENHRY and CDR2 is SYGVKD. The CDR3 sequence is CATGVGPGANTDTQYF. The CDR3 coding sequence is TGTGCCACCGGGGTAGGACCAGGGGCGAACACAGATACGCAGTATTTT.

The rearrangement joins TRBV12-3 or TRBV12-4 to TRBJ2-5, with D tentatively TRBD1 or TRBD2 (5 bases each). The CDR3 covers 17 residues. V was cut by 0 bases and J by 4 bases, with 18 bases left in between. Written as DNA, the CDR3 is TGTGCCAGCAGTTTAGCGCTGGGAGTTCAGGGTCGAGAGACCCAGTACTTC. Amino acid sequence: CASSLALGVQGRETQYF.

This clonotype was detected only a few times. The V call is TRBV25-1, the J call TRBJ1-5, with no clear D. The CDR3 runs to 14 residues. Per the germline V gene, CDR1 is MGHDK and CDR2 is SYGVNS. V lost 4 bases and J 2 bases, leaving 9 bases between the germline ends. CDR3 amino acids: CASSGAGRNQPQHF. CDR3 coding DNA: TGTGCCAGCAGTGGAGCAGGACGCAATCAGCCCCAGCATTTT.

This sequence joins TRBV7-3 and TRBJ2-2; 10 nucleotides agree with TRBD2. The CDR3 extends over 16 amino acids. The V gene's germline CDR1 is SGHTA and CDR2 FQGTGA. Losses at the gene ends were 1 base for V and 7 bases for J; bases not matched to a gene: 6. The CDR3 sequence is CASSLIGLAAGGELFF. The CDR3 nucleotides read TGTGCCAGCAGCTTAATCGGACTAGCGGCCGGCGGGGAGCTGTTTTTT.

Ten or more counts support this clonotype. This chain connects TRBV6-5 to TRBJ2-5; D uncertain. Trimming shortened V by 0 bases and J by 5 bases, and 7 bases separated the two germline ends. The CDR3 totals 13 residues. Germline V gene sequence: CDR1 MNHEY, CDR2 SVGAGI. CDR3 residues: CASSYSEGETQYF. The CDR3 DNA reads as TGTGCCAGCAGTTACTCGGAAGGGGAGACCCAGTACTTC.

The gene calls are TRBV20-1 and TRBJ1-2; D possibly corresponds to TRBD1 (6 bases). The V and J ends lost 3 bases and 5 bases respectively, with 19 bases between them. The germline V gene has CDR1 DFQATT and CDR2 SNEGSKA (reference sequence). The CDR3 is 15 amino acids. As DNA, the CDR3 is TGCAGTGCTAGGGTGGGTGGGGGGCGAGGGTATGGCTACACCTTC. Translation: CSARVGGGRGYGYTF.

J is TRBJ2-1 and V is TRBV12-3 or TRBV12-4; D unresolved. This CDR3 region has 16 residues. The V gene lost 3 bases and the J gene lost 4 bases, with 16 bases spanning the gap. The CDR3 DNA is TGTGCCAGCAGTTTGAGTCTGGCAGGTGCTTACAATGAGCAGTTCTTC. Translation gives CASSLSLAGAYNEQFF.

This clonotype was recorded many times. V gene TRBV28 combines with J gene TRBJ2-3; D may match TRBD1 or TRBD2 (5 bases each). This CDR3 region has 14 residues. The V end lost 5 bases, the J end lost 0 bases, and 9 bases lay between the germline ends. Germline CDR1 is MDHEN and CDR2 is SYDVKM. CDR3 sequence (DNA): TGTGCCAGCAGTAATGGGGGAAGCACAGATACGCAGTATTTT. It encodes CASSNGGSTDTQYF.

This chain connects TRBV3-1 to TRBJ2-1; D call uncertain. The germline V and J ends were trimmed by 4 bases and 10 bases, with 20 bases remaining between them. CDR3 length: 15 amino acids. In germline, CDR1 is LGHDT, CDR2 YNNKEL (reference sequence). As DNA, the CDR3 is TGTGCCAGCAGCCTAAGCGACCTGAAAATTGAGGAGCAGTTCTTC. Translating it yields CASSLSDLKIEEQFF.

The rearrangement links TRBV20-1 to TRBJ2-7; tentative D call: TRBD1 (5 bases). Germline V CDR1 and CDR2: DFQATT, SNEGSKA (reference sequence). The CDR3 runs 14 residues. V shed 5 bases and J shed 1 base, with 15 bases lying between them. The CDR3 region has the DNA TGCAGTGCTGCGACTGTAAGGGGATCCTACGAGCAGTACTTC. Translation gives CSAATVRGSYEQYF.

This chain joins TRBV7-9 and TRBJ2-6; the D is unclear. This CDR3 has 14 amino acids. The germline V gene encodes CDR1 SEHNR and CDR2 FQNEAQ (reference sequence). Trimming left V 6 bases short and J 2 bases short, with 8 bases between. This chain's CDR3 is CASSTGAGANVLTF. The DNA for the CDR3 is TGTGCCAGCAGTACCGGTGCTGGGGCCAACGTCCTGACTTTC.

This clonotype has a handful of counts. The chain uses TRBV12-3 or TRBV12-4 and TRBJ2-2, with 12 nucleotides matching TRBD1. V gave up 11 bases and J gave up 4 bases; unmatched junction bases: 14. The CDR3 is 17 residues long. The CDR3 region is CAARTRGQGASTGELFF. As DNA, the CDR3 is TGTGCCGCTCGAACAAGGGGACAGGGGGCTAGCACCGGGGAGCTGTTTTTT.

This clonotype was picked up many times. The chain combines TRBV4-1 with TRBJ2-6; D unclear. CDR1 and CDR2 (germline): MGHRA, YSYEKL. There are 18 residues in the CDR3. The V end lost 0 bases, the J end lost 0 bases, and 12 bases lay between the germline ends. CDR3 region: CASSQELQAGSGANVLTF. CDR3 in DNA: TGCGCCAGCAGCCAAGAGTTGCAGGCTGGCTCTGGGGCCAACGTCCTGACTTTC.

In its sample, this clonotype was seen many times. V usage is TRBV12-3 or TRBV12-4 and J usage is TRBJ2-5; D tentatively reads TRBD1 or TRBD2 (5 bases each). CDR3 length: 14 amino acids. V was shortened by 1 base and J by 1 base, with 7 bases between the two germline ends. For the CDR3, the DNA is TGTGCCAGCAGTTTAGGGGGGACCCAAGAGACCCAGTACTTC. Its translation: CASSLGGTQETQYF.

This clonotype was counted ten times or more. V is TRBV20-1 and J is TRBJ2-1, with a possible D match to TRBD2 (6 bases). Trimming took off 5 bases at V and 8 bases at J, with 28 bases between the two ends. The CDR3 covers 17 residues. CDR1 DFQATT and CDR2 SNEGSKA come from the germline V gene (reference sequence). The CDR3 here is CSARRDQRFLEMDEQFF. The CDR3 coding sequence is TGCAGTGCTCGGAGGGACCAGAGGTTCCTAGAGATGGATGAGCAGTTCTTC.